Here is one TCR beta chain with its context. Its antigen is currently not known. It has no much larger one-base neighbor in the sample; base qualities were not kept. This sample stems from a study of cytotoxic CD8 clonotypes in ibrutinib-treated CLL (dated by TCRdb to the early 2020s). In terms of the full investigation: The cohort had 11 to 12 relapsed/refractory and under 16 treatment-naive patients; about 17 were IGHV unmutated. Samples at response were collected after a median of about 12 months of treatment, with a range of about 6 to 36 months. Longitudinal samples were available for about 30% of the roughly 90 trial participants. On average, each sample yielded some 250,000 productive templates and about 95,000 productive rearrangements. Cryopreserved peripheral blood mononuclear cells were obtained before treatment, at response, and at either sustained remission or disease progression. Every sample from remission and from progressive disease was obtained while the patients were still on ibrutinib. Partial responses were observed in 24 patients and complete responses in 2; after a median follow-up of 68 months, remission was maintained in approximately 14 patients and progression was observed in approximately 12.

Here is what the overall study found, with its caveats: Baseline clonality was found to be higher than that of age-matched healthy donors and was strongly correlated with circulating CD8+ T-cell counts. Sampling times were not matched between sustained-remission and progressing patients, and lymph node repertoires were not studied. Clonality rose at ibrutinib response, remained stable during sustained remission, and dropped back toward baseline at progression. Public clonotypes were rare and either contracted or stayed stable during treatment, and the rise in clonality at ibrutinib response reflected the expansion of private clonotypes.

V and J lose 2 bases and 8 bases, and a span of 9 bases separates them. Via the germline V gene, CDR1 is MGHRA and CDR2 YSYEKL. The CDR3 runs 13 residues from the cysteine to the phenylalanine. Here the CDR3 DNA is all that survives: 39 bases in frame from base 1. The time point label on this specimen signifies: around 25 months on ibrutinib. For TCR beta library preparation, approximately 2 micrograms of genomic DNA were extracted from the cryopreserved PBMCs. Longitudinal blood samples from CLL patients on ibrutinib monotherapy were analyzed using high-throughput TCR beta sequencing. The patients took part in an open-label, single-center phase 2 trial of ibrutinib monotherapy. On a MiSeq, deep resolution sequencing aimed for a depth between 1 in 1 million and 1 in 200,000 T cells, with each clonotype covered about 9.2x on average. The immunoSEQ hsTCRB Kit was used to generate TCR beta libraries. As for the original processing: Data were analyzed with ImmunoSEQ Data Assistant and ImmunoSEQ Analyzer, with V, D and J genes assigned per IMGT definitions. Clonality was computed as one minus normalized Shannon entropy of productive rearrangement frequencies, ranging from 0 to 1. Only overrepresented clonotypes making up at least 0.05% of each patient's repertoire were included in the public clonotype analysis. Approximately 13 age-matched healthy donor repertoires from immuneACCESS served as clonality controls. TCRdb stores this immuneACCESS table with in-frame sequences only. Part of the clones is absent; in the studies checked, under half of the shortfall reflects unresolved V genes, and no reason is known for the rest. V, J and clone size are taken as reported in that table, and D and trimming were inferred from the DNA itself. In all, the sample holds roughly 180,000 clones, and approximately 68% of those were seen once. The ten largest clonotypes hold about an eighth of the sample.

This sequence uses TRBV4-1 and TRBJ1-4; TRBD1 might be the D gene, on 6 matching bases. This receptor was identified in a human donor with chronic lymphocytic leukemia. Here the sequenced sample was PBMCs, taken after 24 months of ibrutinib treatment. The CDR3 is CASSQTRGEKLFF. DNA sequence: TGCGCCAGCAGCCAAACGAGGGGGGAAAAACTGTTTTTT.